These 2 T cell receptor beta chains came from one sample sequenced in a study of blood T cell repertoires in COVID-19 (dated by TCRdb to 2020 to 2021). The library was obtained by the immunoSEQ multiplex PCR assay. TCRdb stores this immuneACCESS table with in-frame sequences only. Part of the clones is absent; in the studies checked, under half of the shortfall reflects unresolved V genes, and no reason is known for the rest. The sample data list around 200,000 clones, and 80% to 90% of these were observed just once. The ten biggest clones cover 3% to 4% of the sample. The material sequenced was peripheral blood. The receptors were gathered from a man in his sixties with acute or convalescent COVID-19.

The chain has TRBV7-2 and TRBJ2-7; perhaps TRBD1 as D (5 bases). V was shortened by 1 base and J by 2 bases, with 12 bases between the two germline ends. CDR3 length: 15 amino acids. CDR1 and CDR2 (germline): SGHTA, FQGNSA. In nucleotides, the CDR3 is TGTGCCAGCAGCTTAGTCGTGGACAAGACCTACGAGCAGTACTTC. As protein: CASSLVVDKTYEQYF.

The chain combines TRBV3-1 (or the pseudogene TRBV3-2) with TRBJ2-5, with D unresolved. In germline, CDR1 is LGHDT, CDR2 YNNKEL (reference sequence). The CDR3 is 13 amino acids. The V and J ends lost 1 base and 6 bases respectively, with 9 bases between them. In nucleotides, the CDR3 is TGTGCCAGCAGCCAAGCCGGTGGTAAGACCCAGTACTTC. Its protein product is CASSQAGGKTQYF.